This T cell receptor beta chain was profiled in a study of T cell repertoires in cytomegalovirus infection. Study information: Shared public TCR beta signatures pointed to both CMV infection and a matching HLA type.

Study outcomes and limitations: HLA-C-restricted CMV-specific TCR beta clonotypes prevailed in the ex vivo response.

In TCRdb, the reads were re-called with MiXCR into one record per CDR3 protein. The top ten hold roughly a quarter of the sample, which has 500,000 or so distinct CDR3 sequences, approximately 17% seen once. This clonotype was detected many times. No antigen is known for it. The source is a human donor in good health (CMV status not recorded). Some clones in this sample may be carry-over from other donors' samples. Sequencing was done on a sample of CD8+ T cells from PBMCs.

DNA of the CDR3: TGTGCCAGCAATCTGGGGGGACCAGGCACTGAAGCTTTCTTT. Its translation is CASNLGGPGTEAFF. This chain uses TRBV12-3 or TRBV12-4 with TRBJ1-1; possibly TRBD1 for D (5 bases). Trimming left V 7 bases short and J 4 bases short, with 16 bases between. The CDR3 spans 14 residues.